The 4 T cell receptor beta chains listed next were all sequenced from one sample in a study of T cell responses to AZD1222 COVID-19 vaccine. Assay: immunoSEQ multiplex PCR; the TCRdb copy retains only in-frame clones and omits some. The data contain about 140,000 clones, 70% to 90% of them singletons. This material consisted of peripheral blood, taken on day 0 of AZD1222 vaccination. The receptors stem from an adult in good health.

The V call is TRBV7-9, the J call TRBJ1-2; a weak D match, TRBD1 (5 bases). V lost 3 bases to trimming and J lost 4 bases, with 15 bases between them. This CDR3 is 15 amino acids long. CDR1 and CDR2 (germline): SEHNR, FQNEAQ (reference sequence). The CDR3 sequence is CASSFGGDRRYGYTF. CDR3 bases: TGTGCCAGCAGCTTTGGGGGGGACCGCCGCTATGGCTACACCTTC.

The J gene is TRBJ1-2, the V gene TRBV7-2, with TRBD1 identical over 12 bases. CDR1 and CDR2 (germline): SGHTA, FQGNSA. J was trimmed by 7 bases and V by 1 base; bases with no gene match: 7. This CDR3 region has 16 residues. CDR3 coding DNA: TGTGCCAGCAGCTTAGACGGGACAGGGGGCGCGGCTGGCTACACCTTC. Protein product: CASSLDGTGGAAGYTF.

V gene TRBV6-2 or TRBV6-3 combines with J gene TRBJ2-4; 7 nucleotides match TRBD1. The CDR3 has 13 residues. Per the germline V gene, CDR1 is MNHEY and CDR2 is SVGEGT. V trimming: 0 bases; J trimming: 7 bases; junction bases outside the gene matches: 0. In DNA, the CDR3 is TGTGCCAGCAGTTACTCGACAGGGAACATTCAGTACTTC. It translates to CASSYSTGNIQYF.

The count of this clone is one. The CDR3 region is CASSNLNTEAFF. DNA for the CDR3: TGTGCCAGCAGCAATTTGAACACTGAAGCTTTCTTT. This chain links TRBV21-1 with TRBJ1-1. TRBV21-1 is given as a pseudogene. The CDR3 extends over 12 amino acids.